This T cell receptor (beta chain) was sequenced for a study of CD8 T cells in ankylosing spondylitis. As regards this clonotype: Its specificity is not known.

Study-wide results and caveats: For ankylosing spondylitis blood, a TCR beta motif of roughly 8 highly homologous variants appeared characteristic. Significant enrichment of disease-linked clones was reportedly seen in matched ankylosing spondylitis synovial fluid.

The TCR beta libraries were generated through quantitative 5'-RACE incorporating molecular barcodes. TCRdb reprocessed the 5' RACE reads with MiXCR, giving one entry per CDR3 protein. This repertoire shows approximately 500,000 distinct CDR3 sequences, approximately 12% found once; its top ten account for over 6.5%. The sequencing sample was made of blood, either unsorted or a sorted T cell fraction (not recorded which). This clonotype was obtained from a male donor with ankylosing spondylitis.

CDR3 sequence reads: CSASHLGREDGYTF. In DNA, the CDR3 is TGCAGTGCTAGCCACCTCGGAAGGGAGGATGGCTACACCTTC. The chain joins TRBV20-1 to TRBJ1-2; D unresolved. This CDR3 region has 14 residues. In germline, CDR1 is DFQATT, CDR2 SNEGSKA (reference sequence). V was shortened by 3 bases and J by 6 bases, with 17 bases between the two germline ends.